A single T cell receptor (beta chain) is shown here with its context. The antigen remains undetermined. A multiplex PCR was run with 60 Vbeta primers and 13 Jbeta primers. Profiling relied on immunoSEQ multiplex PCR, and the TCRdb table lists in-frame clones only, not all of them. Its clone listing holds more than 95,000 clones. The sample is drawn from a study of cytomegalovirus exposure and HLA in healthy donors. Study-level background: Earlier, approximately 180 million T cells were analyzed, and more than 100 million unique TCR beta sequences were found among them. Whole-study findings and limits: A later analysis reportedly identified an Asian-associated ancestry cluster as carrying fewer N-insertions than the approximately 710-donor mean. TCR beta chains numbering more than 150 were designated cytomegalovirus-associated. Trimming of TCR beta V- and J-genes showed a link, identified in a later analysis, to a missense DCLRE1C variant.

This clonotype originated in a man in his forties in good health and CMV-seronegative. Material: PBMCs.

DNA of the CDR3: TGCCCAAACTGGCGGAGGAAGGTGGAGACCCAGTACTTC. The encoded protein is CPNWRRKVETQYF. This sequence joins TRBV5-1 and TRBJ2-5; TRBD2 might be the D (5 bases). The CDR3 loop spans 13 amino acids. The V gene's germline CDR1 is SGHRS and CDR2 YFSETQ. Full variable domain (rest looked up from reference TRBV5-1 and TRBJ2-5): KAGVTQTPRYLIKTRGQQVTLSCSPISGHRSVSWYQQTPGQGLQFLFEYFSETQRNKGNFPGRFSGRQFSNSRSEMNVSTLELGDSALYLCPNWRRKVETQYFGPGTRLLVL.